Sequencing of this TCR beta chain was carried out in a study of T cell changes during pregnancy in multiple sclerosis. Clones were read by immunoSEQ multiplex PCR, and TCRdb kept only the in-frame ones, dropping some. The data show around 49,000 clones, with roughly 89% seen just once and under 6.5% held by the top ten. The TCR sequence derives from a female donor in good health, enrolled as a control in a pregnancy study. This specimen was peripheral blood, taken after pregnancy.

The CDR3 reads CASSLDSSGGEKLFF. The CDR3 DNA sequence: TGTGCCAGCAGCTTAGATTCGTCCGGAGGGGAAAAACTGTTTTTT. The rearrangement joins TRBV11-2 to TRBJ1-4; D remains ambiguous. Trimming pared 0 bases from V and 8 bases from J, leaving 13 bases between. CDR1 and CDR2 (germline): SGHAT, FQNNGV. CDR3 length: 15 residues.